The entry that follows covers one T cell receptor (beta chain) sequence. Per the original methods: Reference gene primer amplification gave nucleated cell count estimates. Libraries were prepared by immunoSEQ multiplex PCR; TCRdb keeps only in-frame clonotypes and omits some of them. For V, J and clone size, that table is used; D and trimming come from the DNA. Counted here are 150,000 or so clones, roughly nine tenths occurring once; the ten biggest clones make up roughly a sixth. The data belong to a study of blood T cell repertoires in COVID-19. Looking at the study overall: The study drew acute and convalescent COVID-19 samples from the United States, Italy and Spain. Sample material is recorded as cDNA or gDNA derived from T cells, B-cell-depleted T cells, or PBMCs.

The CDR3 extends over 15 amino acids. Germline assignment: CDR1 DFQATT and CDR2 SNEGSKA (reference sequence). The V segment lost 3 bases and the J segment 9 bases; nucleotides outside the gene matches: 10. Source material: peripheral blood. This receptor was identified in a man between 60 and 70 years old with active or convalescent COVID-19. This chain connects TRBV20-1 to TRBJ2-1; TRBD2 matches at 11 bases. The CDR3 region has the DNA TGCAGTGCTAGTGCCTTAGCCGGGACTAGCGGTGAGCAGTTCTTC. It is translated as CSASALAGTSGEQFF.